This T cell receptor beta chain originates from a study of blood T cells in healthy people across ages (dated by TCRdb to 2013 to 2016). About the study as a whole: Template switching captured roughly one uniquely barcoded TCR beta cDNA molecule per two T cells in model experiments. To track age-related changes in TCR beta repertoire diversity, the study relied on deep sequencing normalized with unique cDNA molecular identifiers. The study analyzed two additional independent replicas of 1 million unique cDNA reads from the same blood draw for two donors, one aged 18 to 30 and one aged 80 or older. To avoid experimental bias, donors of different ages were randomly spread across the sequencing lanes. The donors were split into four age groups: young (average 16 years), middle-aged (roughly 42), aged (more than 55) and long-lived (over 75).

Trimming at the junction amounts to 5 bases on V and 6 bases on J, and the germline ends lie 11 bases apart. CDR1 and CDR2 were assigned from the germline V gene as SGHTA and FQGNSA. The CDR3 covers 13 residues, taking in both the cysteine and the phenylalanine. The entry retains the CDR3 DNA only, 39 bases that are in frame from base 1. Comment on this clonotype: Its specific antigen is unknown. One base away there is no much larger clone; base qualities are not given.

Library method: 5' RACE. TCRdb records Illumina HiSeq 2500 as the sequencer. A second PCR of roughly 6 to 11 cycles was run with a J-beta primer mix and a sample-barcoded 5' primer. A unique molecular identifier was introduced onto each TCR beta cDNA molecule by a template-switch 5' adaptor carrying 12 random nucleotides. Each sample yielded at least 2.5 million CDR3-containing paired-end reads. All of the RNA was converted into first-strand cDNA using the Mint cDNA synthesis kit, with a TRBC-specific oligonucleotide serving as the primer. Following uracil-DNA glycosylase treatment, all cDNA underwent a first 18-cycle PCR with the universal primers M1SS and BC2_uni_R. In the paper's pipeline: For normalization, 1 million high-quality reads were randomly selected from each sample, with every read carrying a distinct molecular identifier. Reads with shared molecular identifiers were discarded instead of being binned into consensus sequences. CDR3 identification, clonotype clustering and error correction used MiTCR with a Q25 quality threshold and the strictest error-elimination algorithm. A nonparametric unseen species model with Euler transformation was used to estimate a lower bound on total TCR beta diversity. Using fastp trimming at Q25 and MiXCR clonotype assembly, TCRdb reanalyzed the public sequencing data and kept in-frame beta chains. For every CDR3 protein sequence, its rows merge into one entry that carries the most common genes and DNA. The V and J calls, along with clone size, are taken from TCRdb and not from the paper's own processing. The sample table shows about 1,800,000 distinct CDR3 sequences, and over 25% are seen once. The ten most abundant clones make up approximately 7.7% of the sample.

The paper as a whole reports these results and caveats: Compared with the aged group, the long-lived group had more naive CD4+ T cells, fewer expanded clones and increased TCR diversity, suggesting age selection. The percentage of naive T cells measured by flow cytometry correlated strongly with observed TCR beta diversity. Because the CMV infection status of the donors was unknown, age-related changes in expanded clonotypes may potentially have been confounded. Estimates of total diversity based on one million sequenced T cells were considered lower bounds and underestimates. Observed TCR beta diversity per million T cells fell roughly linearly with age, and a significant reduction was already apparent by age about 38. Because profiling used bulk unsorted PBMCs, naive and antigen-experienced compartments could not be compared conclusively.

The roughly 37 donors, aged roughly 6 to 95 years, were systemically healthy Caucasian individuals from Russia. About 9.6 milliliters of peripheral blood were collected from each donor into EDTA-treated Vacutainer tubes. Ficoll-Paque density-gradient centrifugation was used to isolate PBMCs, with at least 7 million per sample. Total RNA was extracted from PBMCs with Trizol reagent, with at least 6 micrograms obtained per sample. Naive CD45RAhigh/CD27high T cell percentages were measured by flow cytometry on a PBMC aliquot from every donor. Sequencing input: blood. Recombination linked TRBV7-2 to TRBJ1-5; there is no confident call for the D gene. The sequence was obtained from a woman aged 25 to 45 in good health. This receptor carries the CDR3 CASSRVRGQPQHF. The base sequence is TGTGCCAGCAGCCGCGTACGGGGTCAGCCCCAGCATTTT. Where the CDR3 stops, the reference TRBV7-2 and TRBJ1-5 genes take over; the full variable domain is GAGVSQSPSNKVTEKGKDVELRCDPISGHTALYWYRQSLGQGLEFLIYFQGNSAPDKSGLPSDRFSAERTGGSVSTLTIQRTQQEDSAVYLCASSRVRGQPQHFGDGTRLSIL.